The entry that follows covers one TCR beta chain sequence. The germline gives CDR1 LGHDT, CDR2 YNNKEL (reference sequence). Trimming took 6 bases from V and 7 from J, leaving 9 bases between them. This CDR3 spans 12 amino acids. The authors reverse transcribed roughly 0.5 to 1 ug RNA with random hexamers. TCR beta CDR3 was amplified by immunoSEQ multiplex PCR. This amplification extended across 54 Vbeta and 13 Jbeta segments. In TCRdb, the immunoSEQ multiplex PCR reads were re-called with MiXCR into one record per CDR3 protein. This sample carries about 130,000 distinct CDR3 sequences, around 95% of them seen once, and the ten largest clones take over 0.07%. These data originate in a study of CD8 T cells in Susac syndrome. Peripheral blood CD8+ and CD4+ T cells were profiled by TCR beta sequencing. Healthy donors constituted the controls, which were matched for age and sex. The authors negatively isolated CD8+ and CD4+ T cells and FACS-enriched TEMRA cells.

Sequences were obtained from CD4+ T cells from PBMCs. The gene calls are TRBV3-1 and TRBJ2-2; D gene ambiguous. The sequence was collected from a human donor in good health. CDR3: CASSYLGGELFF. The DNA for the CDR3 is TGTGCCAGCAGTTACCTTGGCGGGGAGCTGTTTTTT.